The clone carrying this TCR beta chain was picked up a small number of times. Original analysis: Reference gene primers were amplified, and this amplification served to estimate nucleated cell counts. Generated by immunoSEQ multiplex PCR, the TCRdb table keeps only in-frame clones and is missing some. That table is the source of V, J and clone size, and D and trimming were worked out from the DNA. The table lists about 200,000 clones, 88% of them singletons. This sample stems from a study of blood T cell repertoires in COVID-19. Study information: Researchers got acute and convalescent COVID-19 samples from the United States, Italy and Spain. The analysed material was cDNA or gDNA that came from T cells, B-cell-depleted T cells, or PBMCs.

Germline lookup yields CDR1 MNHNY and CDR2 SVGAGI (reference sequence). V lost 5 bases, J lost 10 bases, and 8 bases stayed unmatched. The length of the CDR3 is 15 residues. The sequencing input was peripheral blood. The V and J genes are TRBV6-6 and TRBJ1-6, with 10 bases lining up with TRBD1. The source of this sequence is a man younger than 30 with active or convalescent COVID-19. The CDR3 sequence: CASSLSDRGLSPLHF. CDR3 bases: TGTGCCAGCAGTCTTTCCGACAGGGGGCTATCACCCCTCCACTTT.